This T cell receptor (beta chain) was recorded in a study of blood T cell repertoires in COVID-19. As for the study in general: Donors in the United States, Italy and Spain gave samples during acute or convalescent COVID-19. T cells, B-cell-depleted T cells, or PBMCs supplied cDNA or gDNA.

Remarks on this clone: The junction does not match germline at one end; this may be a read error.

CDR3 length equals 15 residues. Germline values: CDR1 LNHDA, CDR2 SQIVND (reference sequence). Original handling: Estimation of nucleated cell counts relied on the amplification of reference gene primers. This table comes from immunoSEQ multiplex PCR, and its TCRdb copy is limited to in-frame clones, with some not included. V and J calls and clone size come straight from that table; D and trimming were deduced from the DNA. Of a few hundred thousand clones in the sample, approximately 85% are singletons; the top ten hold approximately 2%. Participants came from about 24 US areas, aged about 18 to 89 years.

This TCR came from a woman aged 45-59 years who had recovered from COVID-19. Sequencing was performed on PBMCs or T cells enriched from blood (not recorded which). The J gene is TRBJ2-3, the V gene TRBV19, with 10 bases lining up with TRBD2. The CDR3 sequence is CAGSIGAGGSDTQYF. The CDR3 DNA is TGTGCCGGTAGTATTGGAGCGGGAGGGTCAGATACGCAGTATTTT.